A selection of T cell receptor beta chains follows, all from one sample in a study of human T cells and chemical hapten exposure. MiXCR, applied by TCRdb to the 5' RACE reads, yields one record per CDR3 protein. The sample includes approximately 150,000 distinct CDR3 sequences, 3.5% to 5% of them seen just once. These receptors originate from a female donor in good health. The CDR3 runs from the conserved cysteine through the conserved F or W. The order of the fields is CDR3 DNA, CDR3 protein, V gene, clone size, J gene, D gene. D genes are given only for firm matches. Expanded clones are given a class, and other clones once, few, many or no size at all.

CDR3 DNA: TGCGCCAGCAGCCAAGACGTCACCTATGGCTACACCTTC; CDR3 protein: CASSQDVTYGYTF; V gene: TRBV4-3; clone size: many; J gene: TRBJ1-2; D gene: -
CDR3 DNA: TGTGCCAGCTCACCCCCCGATTGCTCTGGAAACACCATATATTTT; CDR3 protein: CASSPPDCSGNTIYF; V gene: TRBV18; clone size: few; J gene: TRBJ1-3; D gene: -
CDR3 DNA: TGTGCCAGCAGCCAAGATTCGAGAAACACTGAAGCTTTCTTT; CDR3 protein: CASSQDSRNTEAFF; V gene: TRBV4-2; clone size: many; J gene: TRBJ1-1; D gene: -
CDR3 DNA: TGTGCCAGCAGCCACGGACAGATCAATCAGCCCCAGCATTTT; CDR3 protein: CASSHGQINQPQHF; V gene: TRBV12-3/TRBV12-4; clone size: many; J gene: TRBJ1-5; D gene: -
CDR3 DNA: TGTGCCAGCAGTCCCGTGACAGGGTTCTACACCGGGGAGCTGTTTTTT; CDR3 protein: CASSPVTGFYTGELFF; V gene: TRBV12-3/TRBV12-4; clone size: many; J gene: TRBJ2-2; D gene: TRBD1
CDR3 DNA: TGCGCCAGCAGCTCGACAGGGGGGACCTCGAACACTGAAGCTTTCTTT; CDR3 protein: CASSSTGGTSNTEAFF; V gene: TRBV5-1; clone size: many; J gene: TRBJ1-1; D gene: TRBD1
CDR3 DNA: TGTGCCAGCAGTATTTCGGAGTCTAGCACAGATACGCAGTATTTT; CDR3 protein: CASSISESSTDTQYF; V gene: TRBV6-4; clone size: many; J gene: TRBJ2-3; D gene: -
CDR3 DNA: TGTGCCAGCAGTGGAGTTGGAGCTTTCTTT; CDR3 protein: CASSGVGAFF; V gene: TRBV12-3/TRBV12-4; clone size: many; J gene: TRBJ1-1; D gene: -
CDR3 DNA: TGCAGTGCCGGGACGGTCTATAATTCACCCCTCCACTTT; CDR3 protein: CSAGTVYNSPLHF; V gene: TRBV20-1; clone size: many; J gene: TRBJ1-6; D gene: -
CDR3 DNA: TGCAGCGTTGTGATGGGACTAGCGGGTCGTGGGGCAGATACGCAGTATTTT; CDR3 protein: CSVVMGLAGRGADTQYF; V gene: TRBV29-1; clone size: -; J gene: TRBJ2-3; D gene: TRBD2
CDR3 DNA: TGTGCCAGCAGCGCCCTAAGGAGGGTTCATGAGCAGTTCTTC; CDR3 protein: CASSALRRVHEQFF; V gene: TRBV11-2; clone size: many; J gene: TRBJ2-1; D gene: -
CDR3 DNA: TGCAGTGCCCAACGTGGGACAGGGTTCACCGGGGAGCTGTTTTTT; CDR3 protein: CSAQRGTGFTGELFF; V gene: TRBV20-1; clone size: many; J gene: TRBJ2-2; D gene: TRBD1
CDR3 DNA: TGTGCCAGCAGCGTCCTCCATGGGGCCGGGGGCACTGAAGCTTTCTTT; CDR3 protein: CASSVLHGAGGTEAFF; V gene: TRBV9; clone size: -; J gene: TRBJ1-1; D gene: -
CDR3 DNA: TGTGCCAGCAGTTACAAGGGACTTCCTGCAGATACGCAGTATTTT; CDR3 protein: CASSYKGLPADTQYF; V gene: TRBV6-5; clone size: -; J gene: TRBJ2-3; D gene: -
CDR3 DNA: TGCAGTGCTAGGGTCGTGGACAGGGCCAATGAGCAGTTCTTC; CDR3 protein: CSARVVDRANEQFF; V gene: TRBV20-1; clone size: many; J gene: TRBJ2-1; D gene: TRBD1
CDR3 DNA: TGCAGTGCCCGCAAGGGCAACACTGAAGCTTTCTTT; CDR3 protein: CSARKGNTEAFF; V gene: TRBV20-1; clone size: many; J gene: TRBJ1-1; D gene: -
CDR3 DNA: TGTGCCAGCAGCCTCGACGGTTCGAGTTCCTATGGCTACACCTTC; CDR3 protein: CASSLDGSSSYGYTF; V gene: TRBV7-3; clone size: few; J gene: TRBJ1-2; D gene: -
CDR3 DNA: TGTGCCAGCAGGGACACAGGGGGCAGTCAGCCCCAGCATTTT; CDR3 protein: CASRDTGGSQPQHF; V gene: TRBV6-1; clone size: many; J gene: TRBJ1-5; D gene: TRBD1
CDR3 DNA: TGTGCCAGCAGTTCCTGGAGGGATGGCTACACCTTC; CDR3 protein: CASSSWRDGYTF; V gene: TRBV27; clone size: few; J gene: TRBJ1-2; D gene: -
CDR3 DNA: TGTGCCAGCAGTGAGACAGACACAGATACGCAGTATTTT; CDR3 protein: CASSETDTDTQYF; V gene: TRBV25-1; clone size: many; J gene: TRBJ2-3; D gene: -
CDR3 DNA: TGTGCCAGCACCTTAGCCGGACAGGGGCCGAATGAGCAGTTCTTC; CDR3 protein: CASTLAGQGPNEQFF; V gene: TRBV21-1; clone size: few; J gene: TRBJ2-1; D gene: -
CDR3 DNA: TGTGCCAGCATCACCAGCTCTGGGGCCAACGTCCTGACTTTC; CDR3 protein: CASITSSGANVLTF; V gene: TRBV7-9; clone size: many; J gene: TRBJ2-6; D gene: -
CDR3 DNA: TGCAGTGCTAGAGATCAGGGGCGGGACACTGAAGCTTTCTTT; CDR3 protein: CSARDQGRDTEAFF; V gene: TRBV20-1; clone size: -; J gene: TRBJ1-1; D gene: -
CDR3 DNA: TGTGCCAGCAATCTCAGGACAGGGGGTTCACCCCTCCACTTT; CDR3 protein: CASNLRTGGSPLHF; V gene: TRBV6-1; clone size: many; J gene: TRBJ1-6; D gene: TRBD1
CDR3 DNA: TGCGCCAGCAGCTTGGCTGGGGCCAACGTCCTGACTTTC; CDR3 protein: CASSLAGANVLTF; V gene: TRBV5-1; clone size: many; J gene: TRBJ2-6; D gene: -
CDR3 DNA: TGTGCCAGCAGTTCAACCGGGGACGGCAATCAGCCCCAGCATTTT; CDR3 protein: CASSSTGDGNQPQHF; V gene: TRBV27; clone size: many; J gene: TRBJ1-5; D gene: -
CDR3 DNA: TGTGCCATCAGTCAGGGGGCGCTCGGCACAGATACGCAGTATTTT; CDR3 protein: CAISQGALGTDTQYF; V gene: TRBV10-3; clone size: many; J gene: TRBJ2-3; D gene: TRBD1
CDR3 DNA: TGTGCCAGCAGTTTCCGACTAGCGGGGAGCACAGATACGCAGTATTTT; CDR3 protein: CASSFRLAGSTDTQYF; V gene: TRBV6-2/TRBV6-3; clone size: many; J gene: TRBJ2-3; D gene: TRBD2
CDR3 DNA: TGCAGCCTCGAGCCAGGCGGGGGCCGAGAGCAGTTCTTC; CDR3 protein: CSLEPGGGREQFF; V gene: TRBV29-1; clone size: few; J gene: TRBJ2-1; D gene: -
CDR3 DNA: TGTGCCAGCAGCTTACAAGATTGGACGGTAGATACGCAGTATTTT; CDR3 protein: CASSLQDWTVDTQYF; V gene: TRBV7-9; clone size: few; J gene: TRBJ2-3; D gene: -
CDR3 DNA: TGTGCCAGCAATCTAAAAGGGAACACTGAAGCTTTCTTT; CDR3 protein: CASNLKGNTEAFF; V gene: TRBV12-3/TRBV12-4; clone size: many; J gene: TRBJ1-1; D gene: -
CDR3 DNA: TGCAGTGCTAGAACGCTCAGCGGGGGGGTCTCCTACGAGCAGTACTTC; CDR3 protein: CSARTLSGGVSYEQYF; V gene: TRBV20-1; clone size: many; J gene: TRBJ2-7; D gene: TRBD2
CDR3 DNA: TGTGCCAGCAGCTTGTCCGGGACAGATTCACCCCTCCACTTT; CDR3 protein: CASSLSGTDSPLHF; V gene: TRBV7-8; clone size: many; J gene: TRBJ1-6; D gene: TRBD1
CDR3 DNA: TGCGCCAGCAGCTATCGGTGGGGCGGGGAGCTGTTTTTT; CDR3 protein: CASSYRWGGELFF; V gene: TRBV5-1; clone size: many; J gene: TRBJ2-2; D gene: -
CDR3 DNA: TGTGCCAGCAGCTTAATCTTGTCTGCTGAAGCTTTCTTT; CDR3 protein: CASSLILSAEAFF; V gene: TRBV7-2; clone size: many; J gene: TRBJ1-1; D gene: -
CDR3 DNA: TGCAGTGCTAGAGATTCACGGCCAGCGTCCCAAGAGACCCAGTACTTC; CDR3 protein: CSARDSRPASQETQYF; V gene: TRBV20-1; clone size: many; J gene: TRBJ2-5; D gene: -
CDR3 DNA: TGTGCCAGCAGTTGGGGGTCCTCAATCTACGAGCAGTACTTC; CDR3 protein: CASSWGSSIYEQYF; V gene: TRBV3-1; clone size: many; J gene: TRBJ2-7; D gene: -
CDR3 DNA: TGTGCCAGCAGTTTTCACGGGAGCTACACCTTC; CDR3 protein: CASSFHGSYTF; V gene: TRBV6-2/TRBV6-3; clone size: many; J gene: TRBJ1-2; D gene: -
CDR3 DNA: TGTGCCAGCAGTGAATTTCGGTCTGGGCGCGATCAGCCCCAGCATTTT; CDR3 protein: CASSEFRSGRDQPQHF; V gene: TRBV25-1; clone size: many; J gene: TRBJ1-5; D gene: -
CDR3 DNA: TGTGCCAGCTCACCGACGGCTAGCTCCTACAATGAGCAGTTCTTC; CDR3 protein: CASSPTASSYNEQFF; V gene: TRBV18; clone size: many; J gene: TRBJ2-1; D gene: -
CDR3 DNA: TGTGCCAGCAGCGGACTAGGGACTATGGCCGGGGAGCTGTTTTTT; CDR3 protein: CASSGLGTMAGELFF; V gene: TRBV7-2; clone size: many; J gene: TRBJ2-2; D gene: TRBD2
CDR3 DNA: TGTGCCAGCAGCTTGAATTCACCCCTCCACTTT; CDR3 protein: CASSLNSPLHF; V gene: TRBV5-5; clone size: many; J gene: TRBJ1-6; D gene: -
CDR3 DNA: TGTGCCAGCTCCCCCGGGCCTGAAGAGACCCAGTACTTC; CDR3 protein: CASSPGPEETQYF; V gene: TRBV18; clone size: many; J gene: TRBJ2-5; D gene: -
CDR3 DNA: TGTGCCATCAGCCGGGACAGGGTCGTAAGTGAGGAGCTGTTTTTT; CDR3 protein: CAISRDRVVSEELFF; V gene: TRBV10-3; clone size: many; J gene: TRBJ2-2; D gene: TRBD1